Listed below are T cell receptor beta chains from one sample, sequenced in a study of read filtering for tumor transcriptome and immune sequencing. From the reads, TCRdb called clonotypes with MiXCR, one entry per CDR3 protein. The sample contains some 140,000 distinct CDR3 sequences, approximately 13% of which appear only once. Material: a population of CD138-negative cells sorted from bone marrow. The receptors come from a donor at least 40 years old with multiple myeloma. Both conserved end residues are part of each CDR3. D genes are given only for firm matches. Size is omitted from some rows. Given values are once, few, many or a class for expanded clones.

DNA: TGCAGTGCTGCCAACTATAGAAACAGGGCTAATGAGCAGTTCTTC
CDR3: CSAANYRNRANEQFF
size: many
J: TRBJ2-1
length: 15
D: -
V: TRBV20-1

DNA: TGTGCCAGCAGGAGAGAGGGTACGCAGTATTTT
CDR3: CASRREGTQYF
size: many
J: TRBJ2-3
length: 11
D: -
V: TRBV2

DNA: TGCAGTGCCCTTGCCGGGCTAGCGGGAGGACACGCGAACACCGGGGAGCTGTTTTTT
CDR3: CSALAGLAGGHANTGELFF
size: many
J: TRBJ2-2
length: 19
D: TRBD2
V: TRBV20-1

DNA: TGCGCCAGCAGCCAAGGGGTTAGCGGGATACAAGAGACCCAGTACTTC
CDR3: CASSQGVSGIQETQYF
size: few
J: TRBJ2-5
length: 16
D: TRBD2
V: TRBV4-3

DNA: TGCAGTGCTAGAGGCGCGGGAGAAGGGTATAGCTCCTACAATGAGCAGTTCTTC
CDR3: CSARGAGEGYSSYNEQFF
size: many
J: TRBJ2-1
length: 18
D: TRBD2
V: TRBV20-1

DNA: TGTGCCAGTAGTATTGTTGCGGGAAGAACCTACAATGAGCAGTTCTTC
CDR3: CASSIVAGRTYNEQFF
size: many
J: TRBJ2-1
length: 16
D: -
V: TRBV19

DNA: TGTGCCAGCAGACCCAGGACAGGGTGGAATTCACCCCTCCACTTT
CDR3: CASRPRTGWNSPLHF
size: many
J: TRBJ1-6
length: 15
D: TRBD1
V: TRBV7-9

DNA: TGTGCCAGCAGCTCAAGAGGTGTCCGTGTCGACAGGGGAGTCTACGAGCAGTACTTC
CDR3: CASSSRGVRVDRGVYEQYF
size: -
J: TRBJ2-7
length: 19
D: TRBD1
V: TRBV7-2

DNA: TGTGCCAGCAGCCCGAACCCCGGACGATACAATGAGCAGTTCTTC
CDR3: CASSPNPGRYNEQFF
size: many
J: TRBJ2-1
length: 15
D: -
V: TRBV6-5

DNA: TGTGCCAGCGGATTAGCGGGAGCCCGCGAGCAGTTCTTC
CDR3: CASGLAGAREQFF
size: many
J: TRBJ2-1
length: 13
D: TRBD2
V: TRBV7-9

DNA: TGTGCCAGCAGTGAAGTTTGGGGTTCGAGAGAGACCCAGTACTTC
CDR3: CASSEVWGSRETQYF
size: many
J: TRBJ2-5
length: 15
D: -
V: TRBV6-1

DNA: TGTGCCAGCAGCTTAGTCTTAGGGGGCACTGAAGCTTTCTTT
CDR3: CASSLVLGGTEAFF
size: many
J: TRBJ1-1
length: 14
D: -
V: TRBV11-2

DNA: TGCAGCGTTTCCCCCCCGGCTTTCTTT
CDR3: CSVSPPAFF
size: many
J: TRBJ1-1
length: 9
D: -
V: TRBV29-1

DNA: TGTGCCACCAGTCTTAGCGGGCAGTTCGATGAGCAGTTCTTC
CDR3: CATSLSGQFDEQFF
size: many
J: TRBJ2-1
length: 14
D: TRBD2
V: TRBV24-1

DNA: TGTGCCAGCAGTGAAGGACGGGTGGCAGGGGAGGGCCAGCCCCAGCATTTT
CDR3: CASSEGRVAGEGQPQHF
size: many
J: TRBJ1-5
length: 17
D: -
V: TRBV2

DNA: TGTGCCAGCAACCTTATGACTAGCGGGAGGGCCTCCGGCCACGAGCAGTACTTC
CDR3: CASNLMTSGRASGHEQYF
size: many
J: TRBJ2-7
length: 18
D: TRBD2
V: TRBV14

DNA: TGTGCCTTCAGGGTGTTGGGTGAGCAGTTCTTC
CDR3: CAFRVLGEQFF
size: many
J: TRBJ2-1
length: 11
D: -
V: TRBV30

DNA: TGTGCCAGCAGGGGCGGGAATGTAGATGAGCAGTTCTTC
CDR3: CASRGGNVDEQFF
size: many
J: TRBJ2-1
length: 13
D: -
V: TRBV12-3/TRBV12-4

DNA: TGTGCCAGCAGTGATGAAGGACTAGCGGGAGGCAATGAGCAGTTCTTC
CDR3: CASSDEGLAGGNEQFF
size: many
J: TRBJ2-1
length: 16
D: TRBD2
V: TRBV25-1

DNA: TGCAGCGTTGGGTTTGGGATCAGGAACACCGGGGAGCTGTTTTTT
CDR3: CSVGFGIRNTGELFF
size: many
J: TRBJ2-2
length: 15
D: -
V: TRBV29-1

DNA: TGTGCCAGCAGTTTCGGTTATGTGTATAACAACCGTGAGCAGTTCTTC
CDR3: CASSFGYVYNNREQFF
size: many
J: TRBJ2-1
length: 16
D: -
V: TRBV27